This T cell receptor beta chain was sequenced during a study of T-cell reconstitution after alpha-beta-depleted transplantation in children. The CDR3 is 14 amino acids. V shed 4 bases and J shed 5 bases, with 15 bases lying between them. Looked up from germline, CDR1 is SGHNT and CDR2 is YYREEE (reference sequence). This clonotype was picked up a small number of times. The TCRbeta library was prepared with unique molecular identifiers. One entry per CDR3 protein results from TCRdb running MiXCR on the PCR reads. The sample has about 360,000 distinct CDR3 sequences, 10% to 15% seen once. The chain combines TRBV5-4 with TRBJ2-5; weak D call: TRBD2 (6 bases). The TCR was taken from a human donor who donated a stem cell graft to a child with Fanconi anemia. Here the sequenced sample was PBMCs, taken from the stem cell graft. For the CDR3, the DNA is TGTGCCAGCAGCCCGGGGGACTCTGGGGAGACCCAGTACTTC. Translated, it gives CASSPGDSGETQYF.